The T cell receptor beta chain under discussion was sequenced for a study of shared T cell receptors in the human thymus. This CDR3 has 14 residues. Germline assignment: CDR1 SEHNR and CDR2 FQNEAQ (reference sequence). V was clipped by 2 bases and J by 3 bases, with 11 bases between them. Some clones are missing from TCRdb's copy, which holds only in-frame ones; the method was immunoSEQ multiplex PCR. This table holds just under 550,000 clones, approximately 80% found once. These records were also assigned to another study, of human thymus T cells. Per that paper: Resections were taken during corrective heart surgery, and the thymus tissue came from these.

This clonotype was obtained from a boy in the first two years of life with a congenital heart defect. The V call is TRBV7-9, the J call TRBJ2-7; D perhaps matches TRBD1 (5 bases). The source material was thymocytes. CDR3 sequence: CASSLPGKNYEQYF. The CDR3 bases are TGTGCCAGCAGCTTACCAGGGAAAAACTACGAGCAGTACTTC.